These 6 T cell receptor beta chains were sequenced from one sample in a study of human T cells and chemical hapten exposure. TCRdb fed the RACE reads into MiXCR, producing one record per CDR3 protein. The sample has 330,000 or so distinct CDR3 sequences, under 6.5% seen once. Time point reported: patch test 2, 6 weeks after DPC sensitization. Stated treatment: therapeutic diphenylcyclopropenone sensitization with weekly scalp DPC. Sequenced here: whole blood, sampled in connection with sensitization to the hapten diphenylcyclopropenone (DPC). These receptors all come from a woman between 18 and 29 years old with alopecia areata. Some clones in this sample may be carry-over from other donors' samples.

The chain joins TRBV21-1 to TRBJ1-1. TRBV21-1 is annotated as a pseudogene. The CDR3 has 19 amino acids. The CDR3 sequence: CASSKAVRSGEGRNTEAFF. The CDR3 bases are TGTGCCAGCAGCAAAGCGGTCCGTAGTGGAGAAGGGAGAAACACTGAAGCTTTCTTT.

The J gene is TRBJ1-5, the V gene TRBV20-1; unclear D gene. Germline V gene lookup returns CDR1 DFQATT and CDR2 SNEGSKA (reference sequence). This CDR3 has 12 residues. V dropped 3 bases and J dropped 4 bases, with 7 bases sitting between them. CDR3 sequence reads: CSASNQNQPQHF. In DNA, the CDR3 is TGCAGTGCTAGCAACCAAAATCAGCCCCAGCATTTT.

This clonotype was seen only a few times. The chain employs TRBV19 and TRBJ2-1; no reliable D call. V was clipped by 1 base and J by 7 bases, with 11 bases between them. The CDR3 is 14 amino acids. Germline CDR1 LNHDA, CDR2 SQIVND (reference sequence). The chain's CDR3 is CASSIGRRVNEQFF. Written as DNA, the CDR3 is TGTGCCAGTAGTATAGGTCGACGCGTGAATGAGCAGTTCTTC.

A few counts support this clonotype. The chain joins TRBV29-1 to TRBJ2-5; 9 bases are a match to TRBD2. The junction had 7 bases not matched to a gene; V was cut back by 1 base and J by 4 bases. This CDR3 comprises 15 residues. Germline V gene sequence: CDR1 SQVTM, CDR2 ANQGSEA. The CDR3 sequence is CSVEAGGGAGETQYF. DNA of the CDR3: TGCAGCGTTGAAGCTGGCGGGGGGGCCGGAGAGACCCAGTACTTC.

V and J are TRBV6-2 or TRBV6-3 and TRBJ2-7; possibly TRBD1 for D (6 bases). Looked up from germline, CDR1 is MNHEY and CDR2 is SVGEGT. This CDR3 is 13 amino acids long. Between the trimmed V and J ends, which lost 10 bases and 2 bases, there was a span of 15 bases. As DNA, the CDR3 is TGTGCCACCGCGGACAGATCGACCTACGAGCAGTACTTC. It translates to CATADRSTYEQYF.

This clonotype was seen many times. The CDR3 DNA is TGTGCCAGCAGCCAAGATCTAGAGACACCGAACACTGAAGCTTTCTTT. Translation gives CASSQDLETPNTEAFF. The chain recombines TRBV4-2 with TRBJ1-1, with D hard to call. Germline V gene data show CDR1 as LGHNA and CDR2 as YNFKEQ. Trimming took 0 bases from V and 1 from J, leaving 12 bases between them. The CDR3 spans 16 residues.